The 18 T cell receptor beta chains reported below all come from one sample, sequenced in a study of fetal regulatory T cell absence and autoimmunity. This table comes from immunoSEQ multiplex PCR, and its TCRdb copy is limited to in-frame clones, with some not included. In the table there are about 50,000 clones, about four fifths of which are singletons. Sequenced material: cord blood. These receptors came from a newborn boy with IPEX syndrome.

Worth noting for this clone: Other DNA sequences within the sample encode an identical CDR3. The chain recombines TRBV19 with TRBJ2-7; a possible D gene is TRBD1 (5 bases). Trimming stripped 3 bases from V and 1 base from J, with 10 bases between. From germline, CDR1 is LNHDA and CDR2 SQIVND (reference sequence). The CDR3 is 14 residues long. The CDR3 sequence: CASSIGDSSYEQYF. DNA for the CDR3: TGTGCCAGTAGTATCGGTGACAGTTCCTACGAGCAGTACTTC.

CDR3: CASSKGTDTQYF. CDR3 DNA: TGTGCCAGCAGCAAGGGCACAGATACGCAGTATTTT. The chain has TRBV9 and TRBJ2-3; no reliable D call. Looked up from germline, CDR1 is SGDLS and CDR2 is YYNGEE. The germline V and J ends were trimmed by 4 bases and 1 base, with 4 bases remaining between them. CDR3 length equals 12 residues.

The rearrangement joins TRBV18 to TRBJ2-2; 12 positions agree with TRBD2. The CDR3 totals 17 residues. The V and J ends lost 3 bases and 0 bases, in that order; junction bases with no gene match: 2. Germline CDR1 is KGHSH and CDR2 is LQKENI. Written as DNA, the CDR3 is TGTGCCAGCTCACCTCCTAGCGGGAGGGCGAACACCGGGGAGCTGTTTTTT. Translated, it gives CASSPPSGRANTGELFF.

The CDR3 DNA reads TGTGCCAGCAGCTCCGGGACGACCAACTATGGCTACACCTTC. Translating gives CASSSGTTNYGYTF. This chain joins TRBV6-1 and TRBJ1-2, with D perhaps TRBD1 (5 bases). Germline V CDR1 and CDR2: MNHNS, SASEGT. V lost 6 bases, J lost 2 bases, and 13 bases lay in between. The CDR3 length is 14 residues.

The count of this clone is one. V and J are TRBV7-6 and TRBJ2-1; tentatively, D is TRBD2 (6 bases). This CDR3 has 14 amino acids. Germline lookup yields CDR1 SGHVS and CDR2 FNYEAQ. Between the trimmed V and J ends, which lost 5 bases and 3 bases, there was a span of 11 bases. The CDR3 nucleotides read TGTGCCAGCAGCATTAGCGGTTACTACAATGAGCAGTTCTTC. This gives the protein CASSISGYYNEQFF.

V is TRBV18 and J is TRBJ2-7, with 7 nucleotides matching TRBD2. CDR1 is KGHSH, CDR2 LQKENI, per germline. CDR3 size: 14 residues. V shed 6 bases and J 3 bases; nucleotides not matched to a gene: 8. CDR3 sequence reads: CASSLGLRDYEQYF. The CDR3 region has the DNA TGTGCCAGCTCGCTGGGACTACGAGACTACGAGCAGTACTTC.

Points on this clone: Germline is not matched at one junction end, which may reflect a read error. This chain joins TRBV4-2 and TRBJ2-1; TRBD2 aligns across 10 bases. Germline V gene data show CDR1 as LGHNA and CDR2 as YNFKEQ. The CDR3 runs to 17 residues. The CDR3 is CASSQDPSGRARNEQLF. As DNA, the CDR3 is TGTGCCAGCAGCCAAGATCCCAGCGGGAGGGCCAGGAATGAGCAGCTCTTC.

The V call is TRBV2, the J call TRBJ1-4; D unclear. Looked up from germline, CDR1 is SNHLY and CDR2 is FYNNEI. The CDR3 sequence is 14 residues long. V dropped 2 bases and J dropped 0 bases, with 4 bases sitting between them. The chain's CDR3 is CASSEFATNEKLFF. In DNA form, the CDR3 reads TGTGCCAGCAGTGAATTTGCAACTAATGAAAAACTGTTTTTT.

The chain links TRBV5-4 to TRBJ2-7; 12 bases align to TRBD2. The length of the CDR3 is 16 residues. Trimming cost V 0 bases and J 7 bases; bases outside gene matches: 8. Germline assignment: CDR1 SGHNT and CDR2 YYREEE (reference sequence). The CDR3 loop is CASSLGLAGGPMEQYF. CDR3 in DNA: TGTGCCAGCAGCTTGGGGCTAGCGGGAGGGCCGATGGAGCAGTACTTC. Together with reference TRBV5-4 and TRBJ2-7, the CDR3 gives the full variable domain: ETGVTQSPTHLIKTRGQQVTLRCSSQSGHNTVSWYQQALGQGPQFIFQYYREEENGRGNFPPRFSGLQFPNYSSELNVNALELDDSALYLCASSLGLAGGPMEQYFGPGTRLTVT.

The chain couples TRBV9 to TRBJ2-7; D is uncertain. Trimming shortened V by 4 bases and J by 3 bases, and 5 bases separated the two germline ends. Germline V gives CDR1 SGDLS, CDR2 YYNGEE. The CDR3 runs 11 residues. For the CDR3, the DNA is TGTGCCAGCAGCTTAGGCTACGAGCAGTACTTC. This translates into CASSLGYEQYF.

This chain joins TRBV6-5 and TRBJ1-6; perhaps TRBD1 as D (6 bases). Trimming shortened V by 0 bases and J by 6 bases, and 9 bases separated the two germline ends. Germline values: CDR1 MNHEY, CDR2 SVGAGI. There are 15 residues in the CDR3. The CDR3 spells CASSYSRGGNSPLHF. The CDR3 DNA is TGTGCCAGCAGTTACTCGAGGGGGGGTAATTCACCCCTCCACTTT.

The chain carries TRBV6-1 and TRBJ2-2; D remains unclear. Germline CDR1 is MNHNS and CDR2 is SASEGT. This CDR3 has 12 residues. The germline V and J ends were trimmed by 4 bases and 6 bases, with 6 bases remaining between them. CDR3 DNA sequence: TGTGCCAGCAGTGTGAGCGCCGGGGAGCTGTTTTTT. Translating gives CASSVSAGELFF.

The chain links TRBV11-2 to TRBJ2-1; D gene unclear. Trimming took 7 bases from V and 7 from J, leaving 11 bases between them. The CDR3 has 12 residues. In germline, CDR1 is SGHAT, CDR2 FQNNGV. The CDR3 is CASTLGQNEQFF. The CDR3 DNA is TGTGCCAGCACGCTAGGTCAAAATGAGCAGTTCTTC.

CDR3 loop: CASSQGRTGPFTDTQYF. The DNA of the CDR3 is TGTGCCAGCTCACAGGGGAGGACAGGCCCCTTCACAGATACGCAGTATTTT. This chain uses TRBV18 with TRBJ2-3, with D possibly being TRBD1 (7 bases). Per germline, CDR1 KGHSH and CDR2 LQKENI. V was shortened by 4 bases and J by 2 bases, with 19 bases between the two germline ends. The CDR3 has 17 amino acids.

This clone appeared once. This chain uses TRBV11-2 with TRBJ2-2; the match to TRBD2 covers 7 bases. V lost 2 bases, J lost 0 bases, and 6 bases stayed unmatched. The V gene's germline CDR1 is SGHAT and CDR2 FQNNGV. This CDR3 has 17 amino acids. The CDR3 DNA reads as TGTGCCAGCAGCTTAAGATACCGGGGGGCGAACACCGGGGAGCTGTTTTTT. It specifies CASSLRYRGANTGELFF.

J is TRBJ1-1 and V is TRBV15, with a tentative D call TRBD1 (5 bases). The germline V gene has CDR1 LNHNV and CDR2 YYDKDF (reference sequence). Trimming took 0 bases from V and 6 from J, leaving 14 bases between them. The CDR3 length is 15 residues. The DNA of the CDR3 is TGTGCCACCAGCAGAGATGCGGGACCCTGGGCTGAAGCTTTCTTT. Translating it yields CATSRDAGPWAEAFF.

In nucleotides, the CDR3 is TGTGCCAGCAGCTACCGGGACAGCTACGAGCAGTACTTC. This translates into CASSYRDSYEQYF. The chain recombines TRBV7-6 with TRBJ2-7; 7 bases map to TRBD1. This CDR3 has 13 amino acids. Germline loops: CDR1 SGHVS, CDR2 FNYEAQ. The trim removed 4 bases at V and 3 bases at J, leaving 3 bases unmatched.

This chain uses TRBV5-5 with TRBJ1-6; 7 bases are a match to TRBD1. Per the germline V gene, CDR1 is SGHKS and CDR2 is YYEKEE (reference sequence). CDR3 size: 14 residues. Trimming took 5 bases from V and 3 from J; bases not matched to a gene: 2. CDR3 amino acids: CASSHRGYNSPLHF. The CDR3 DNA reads TGTGCCAGCAGTCACAGGGGCTATAATTCACCCCTCCACTTT.